This T cell receptor beta chain was captured in a study of CD8 T cells in Susac syndrome. Background on the study: Clinical remission applied to roughly eight sequenced Susac syndrome patients, and about 6 had active disease. Study-wide results and caveats: Only a relatively small number of individuals were included in the TCR sequencing and HLA analysis.

Comment on this clonotype: The antigen is unknown.

With random hexamers, reverse transcription was performed on about 0.5 to 1 ug of RNA. TCRdb used MiXCR to reprocess the immunoSEQ multiplex PCR reads, holding one entry per CDR3 protein. The data contain 95,000 to 150,000 distinct CDR3 sequences, nearly 96% of them singletons. Germline V gene sequence: CDR1 SEHNR, CDR2 FQNEAQ (reference sequence). The CDR3 consists of 14 residues. Trimming removed 5 bases at V and 3 bases at J, with 13 bases between. The sequenced sample was CD4+ T cells from PBMCs. The chain couples TRBV7-9 to TRBJ1-2; D is unresolved. The clonotype was recovered from a human donor with Susac syndrome. The CDR3 loop reads CASSPVGRDYGYTF. The CDR3 DNA sequence: TGTGCCAGCAGCCCCGTGGGAAGGGACTATGGCTACACCTTC.